This is a list of T cell receptor beta chains from one sample in a study of T cells after yellow fever vaccination. From the 5' RACE reads, TCRdb called clonotypes with MiXCR, one entry per CDR3 protein. The data show 500,000 to 700,000 distinct CDR3 sequences, with approximately 21% seen just once and roughly an eighth held by the top ten. This material consisted of PBMCs, taken 15 days after the yellow fever booster vaccination. Receptors originate from a man aged 25-45 years who received the YFV17D yellow fever vaccine. Both conserved end residues are part of each CDR3. A D gene is named only where the DNA matches it firmly. Clone size appears in some rows only: once, few, many, or a class for an expanded clone.

size | D | J | V | CDR3 | DNA
NA | TRBD2 | TRBJ2-7 | TRBV20-1 | CSARQRGYEQYF | TGCAGTGCTAGGCAGCGGGGCTACGAGCAGTACTTC
NA | NA | TRBJ2-1 | TRBV12-3/TRBV12-4 | CASSLATKVIEQFF | TGTGCCAGCAGTTTAGCGACAAAGGTCATTGAGCAGTTCTTC
few | TRBD1 | TRBJ2-1 | TRBV15 | CATSRGDRGEQFF | TGTGCCACCAGCAGAGGGGACAGGGGTGAGCAGTTCTTC
NA | TRBD2 | TRBJ2-5 | TRBV10-3 | CTISETSGSPRETQYF | TGTACCATCAGTGAGACTAGCGGGAGTCCTCGCGAGACCCAGTACTTC
many | TRBD2 | TRBJ2-1 | TRBV15 | CATSRGGTSGRGNEQFF | TGTGCCACCAGCAGAGGTGGGACTAGCGGGAGAGGGAATGAGCAGTTCTTC
few | TRBD1 | TRBJ1-2 | TRBV15 | CATRQGSGNYGYTF | TGTGCCACCAGACAGGGGAGCGGTAACTATGGCTACACCTTC
NA | NA | TRBJ2-3 | TRBV29-1 | CSVSGSTDTQYF | TGCAGCGTAAGCGGGAGCACAGATACGCAGTATTTT
few | NA | TRBJ1-4 | TRBV4-2 | CASSQDGKQGEKLFF | TGTGCCAGCAGCCAAGATGGGAAACAGGGCGAAAAACTGTTTTTT
NA | NA | TRBJ2-1 | TRBV6-2/TRBV6-3 | CASSFANSYNEQFF | TGTGCCAGCAGTTTTGCGAACTCCTACAATGAGCAGTTCTTC
NA | NA | TRBJ2-7 | TRBV12-3/TRBV12-4 | CASSWQSVTYEQYF | TGTGCCAGCAGTTGGCAGTCAGTTACCTACGAGCAGTACTTC
few | TRBD1 | TRBJ2-3 | TRBV28 | CASHTGVDTQYF | TGTGCCAGCCACACAGGGGTAGATACGCAGTATTTT
NA | NA | TRBJ1-1 | TRBV7-2 | CASSPARLSLVGTEAFF | TGTGCCAGCAGCCCCGCTCGACTCTCGCTTGTTGGTACTGAAGCTTTCTTT
NA | NA | TRBJ2-7 | TRBV29-1 | CSVGLNSYEQYF | TGCAGCGTTGGGCTCAACTCCTACGAGCAGTACTTC
few | NA | TRBJ2-1 | TRBV25-1 | CASSRGSNEQFF | TGTGCCAGCAGCCGGGGGTCCAATGAGCAGTTCTTC
few | NA | TRBJ1-5 | TRBV5-1 | CASRDENQPQHF | TGCGCCAGCAGGGACGAGAATCAGCCCCAGCATTTT
NA | NA | TRBJ2-5 | TRBV20-1 | CSAALETQYF | TGCAGTGCTGCACTCGAGACCCAGTACTTC
NA | NA | TRBJ2-3 | TRBV6-5 | CASSYKRGTDTQYF | TGTGCCAGCAGTTACAAGCGGGGCACAGATACGCAGTATTTT
NA | NA | TRBJ1-1 | TRBV4-3 | CASSQGGKALF | TGCGCCAGCAGCCAGGGAGGGAAAGCTTTATTT
few | TRBD2 | TRBJ2-3 | TRBV7-9 | CASSNPSGTDTQYF | TGTGCCAGCAGCAATCCTAGCGGAACAGATACGCAGTATTTT
NA | TRBD1 | TRBJ2-2 | TRBV7-2 | CASRNPRGTGKSGELFF | TGTGCCAGCAGAAATCCACGGGGGACAGGGAAATCGGGGGAGCTGTTTTTT
few | TRBD2 | TRBJ2-1 | TRBV7-2 | CASSLVGTSLANEQFF | TGTGCCAGCAGCTTAGTCGGGACTAGCCTAGCAAATGAGCAGTTCTTC
few | NA | TRBJ2-7 | TRBV9 | CASSVEGSPEQYF | TGTGCCAGCAGCGTAGAGGGATCTCCCGAGCAGTACTTC
NA | TRBD1 | TRBJ1-4 | TRBV20-1 | CSAETGSDEKLFF | TGCAGTGCGGAGACAGGGTCTGATGAAAAACTGTTTTTT
NA | TRBD1 | TRBJ2-7 | TRBV6-2/TRBV6-3 | CASNQGAAYEQYF | TGTGCCAGCAACCAGGGGGCAGCCTACGAGCAGTACTTC
NA | NA | TRBJ1-3 | TRBV7-2 | CASSSGIPSGNTIYF | TGTGCCAGCAGCTCAGGGATCCCCTCTGGAAACACCATATATTTT
few | NA | TRBJ1-3 | TRBV7-2 | CASSLASGQVRGSGNTIYF | TGTGCCAGCAGCTTAGCCTCGGGACAAGTTAGGGGCTCTGGAAACACCATATATTTT
NA | NA | TRBJ2-7 | TRBV6-2/TRBV6-3 | CASMGAWGGRPEQAGYEQYF | TGTGCCAGCATGGGGGCGTGGGGAGGGCGGCCGGAGCAAGCCGGCTACGAGCAGTACTTC
NA | NA | TRBJ2-7 | TRBV7-8 | CASSPFSHEQYF | TGTGCCAGCAGCCCCTTTTCCCACGAGCAGTACTTC
few | NA | TRBJ2-7 | TRBV28 | CASRGGQNYEQYF | TGTGCCAGCAGGGGAGGACAAAACTACGAGCAGTACTTC
NA | TRBD1 | TRBJ2-5 | TRBV25-1 | CASREPGQGPTQYF | TGTGCCAGCCGTGAGCCGGGACAGGGGCCAACCCAGTACTTC
few | TRBD2 | TRBJ2-7 | TRBV28 | CASKAGGPYEQYF | TGTGCCAGCAAAGCGGGAGGGCCTTACGAGCAGTACTTC
NA | NA | TRBJ2-2 | TRBV29-1 | CSVSQGGNTGELFF | TGCAGCGTATCGCAGGGGGGTAACACCGGGGAGCTGTTTTTT
NA | TRBD2 | TRBJ2-1 | TRBV20-1 | CCARDLAGKVLGEQFF | TGCTGTGCTAGAGATTTAGCGGGAAAAGTATTGGGTGAGCAGTTCTTC
NA | TRBD2 | TRBJ2-5 | TRBV14 | CASSQATSSMETQYF | TGTGCCAGCAGCCAAGCGACTAGCTCGATGGAGACCCAGTACTTC
NA | TRBD2 | TRBJ2-5 | TRBV24-1 | CATSDLAGGRETQYF | TGTGCCACCAGTGATTTAGCGGGGGGACGGGAGACCCAGTACTTC
few | NA | TRBJ2-7 | TRBV5-1 | CASSSQGPSYEQYF | TGCGCCAGCAGCTCACAGGGCCCTTCCTACGAGCAGTACTTC
few | NA | TRBJ2-7 | TRBV7-7 | CASSLGPQWGEQYF | TGTGCTAGCAGCTTAGGGCCCCAATGGGGCGAGCAGTACTTC
NA | NA | TRBJ1-5 | TRBV5-1 | CASSSSWGSNQPQHF | TGCGCCAGCAGCTCCTCTTGGGGGAGCAATCAGCCCCAGCATTTT
NA | TRBD1 | TRBJ2-1 | TRBV25-1 | CASSDRTGISEQFF | TGTGCCAGCAGTGACCGGACAGGGATTAGTGAGCAGTTCTTC
few | TRBD1 | TRBJ2-1 | TRBV28 | CASSITGTGRRNEQFF | TGTGCCAGCAGTATTACCGGGACAGGGAGGAGAAATGAGCAGTTCTTC